This record looks at one TCR beta chain sequence and its context. This clone was recorded only once. Its cognate antigen has yet to be identified. Base qualities were left out, and no much larger clone turns up one base away. This specimen comes from a study of technical replicates of blood from several donors (dated by TCRdb to about 2017). The library relied on the immunoSEQ multiplex PCR assay. TCRdb retrieved this table from immuneACCESS and kept in-frame rearrangements only. Not all clones are present; in checked studies, unresolved V genes account for under half, and no reason is known for the remainder. The sample profile shows over 85,000 clones; around 94% of them were found once. The biggest ten clones account for approximately 0.25% of the sample. Cut back by 0 bases and 1 base, the V and J ends lie 12 bases apart. Inclusive of the bounding cysteine and phenylalanine, the CDR3 is 16 residues long. Only CDR3 DNA is held: 48 bases, read in frame from base 1. CDR1 and CDR2 (SGHRS, YFSETQ) derive from the germline V gene.

The sequenced material came from T cells isolated from PBMCs. Recombination linked TRBV5-1 to TRBJ2-3, with no confidently assigned D gene. The TCR comes from a human donor in good health. The CDR3 region has the sequence CASSLVPGSGTDTQYF. The sequenced DNA is TGCGCCAGCAGCTTGGTGCCAGGCTCCGGCACAGATACGCAGTATTTT.